This T cell receptor (beta chain) was captured by sequencing in a study of CD8 T cells in Susac syndrome. This CDR3 is 14 amino acids long. Trimming removed 3 bases from V and 5 bases from J; junction bases left unmatched: 6. CDR1 LGHDT and CDR2 YNNKEL come from the germline V gene (reference sequence). Study conclusions and caveats: The study identified around fifteen and five Susac-specific public clones in total CD8+ and CD8+ TEMRA repertoires.

High-throughput TCR beta sequencing covered peripheral CD8+ and CD4+ T cells. Reverse transcription of about 0.5 to 1 ug RNA used random hexamers. The CDR3 of TCR beta was amplified by immunoSEQ multiplex PCR across 54 Vbeta and 13 Jbeta. One entry per CDR3 protein results from TCRdb running MiXCR on the immunoSEQ multiplex PCR reads. The sample has about 83,000 distinct CDR3 sequences, 96% seen once. Points on this clonotype: The antigen is not known.

Sequencing was done on a sample of CD8+ T cells from PBMCs. This receptor was obtained from a human donor with Susac syndrome. The chain couples TRBV3-1 to TRBJ1-2; 7 positions agree with TRBD1. The CDR3 reads CASSQTGSMYGYTF. CDR3 nucleotides: TGTGCCAGCAGCCAGACAGGGAGTATGTATGGCTACACCTTC.